Below, one T cell receptor beta chain is given with its context. This CDR3 spans 14 amino acids. In germline, CDR1 is MNHNY, CDR2 SVGAGI (reference sequence). V trimming: 6 bases; J trimming: 8 bases; junction bases outside the gene matches: 7. The data were taken from a study of blood T cell repertoires in COVID-19. Assay: immunoSEQ multiplex PCR; the TCRdb copy retains only in-frame clones and omits some. The sample includes more than 400,000 clones, 80% to 90% seen only once; the top ten take 3.2%. The chain uses TRBV6-6 and TRBJ2-1; 10 bases are a match to TRBD1. This clonotype originated in a human donor in a cohort sampled during active COVID-19. The sequencing input was peripheral blood. CDR3 DNA sequence: TGTGCCAGCAGAGGACAGGGGGTTAGTCATGAGCAGTTCTTC. Protein sequence: CASRGQGVSHEQFF.